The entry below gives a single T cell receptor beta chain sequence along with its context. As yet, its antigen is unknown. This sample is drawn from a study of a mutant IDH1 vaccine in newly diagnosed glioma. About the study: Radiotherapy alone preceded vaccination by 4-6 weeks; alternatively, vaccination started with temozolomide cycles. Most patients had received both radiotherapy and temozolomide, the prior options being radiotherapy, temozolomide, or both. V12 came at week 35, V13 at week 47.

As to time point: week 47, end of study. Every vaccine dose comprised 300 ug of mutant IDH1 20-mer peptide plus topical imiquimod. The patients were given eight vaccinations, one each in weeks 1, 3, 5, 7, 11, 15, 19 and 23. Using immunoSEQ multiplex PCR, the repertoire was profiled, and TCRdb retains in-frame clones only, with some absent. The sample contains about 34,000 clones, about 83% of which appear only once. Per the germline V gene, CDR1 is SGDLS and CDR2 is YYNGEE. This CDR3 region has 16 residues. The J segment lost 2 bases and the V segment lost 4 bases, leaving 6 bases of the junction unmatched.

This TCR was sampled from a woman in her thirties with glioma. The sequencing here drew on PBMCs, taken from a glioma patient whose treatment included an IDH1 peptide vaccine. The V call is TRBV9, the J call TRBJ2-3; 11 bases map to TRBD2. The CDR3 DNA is TGTGCCAGCAGCAGTTATAGCGGGGGGGACACAGATACGCAGTATTTT. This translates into CASSSYSGGDTDTQYF.